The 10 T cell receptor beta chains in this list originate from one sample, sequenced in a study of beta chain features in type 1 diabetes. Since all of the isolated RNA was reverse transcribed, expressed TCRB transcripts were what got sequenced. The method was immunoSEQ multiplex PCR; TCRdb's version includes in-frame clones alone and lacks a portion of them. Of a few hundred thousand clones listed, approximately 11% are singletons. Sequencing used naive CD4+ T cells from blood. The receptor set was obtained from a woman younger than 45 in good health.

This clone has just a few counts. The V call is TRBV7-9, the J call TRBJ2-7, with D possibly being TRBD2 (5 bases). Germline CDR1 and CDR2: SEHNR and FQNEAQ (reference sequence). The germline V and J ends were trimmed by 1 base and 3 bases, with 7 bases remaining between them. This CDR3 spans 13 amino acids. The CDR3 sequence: CASSLGLNYEQYF. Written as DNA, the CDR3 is TGTGCCAGCAGCTTAGGACTAAACTACGAGCAGTACTTC. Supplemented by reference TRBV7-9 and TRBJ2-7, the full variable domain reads DTGVSQNPRHKITKRGQNVTFRCDPISEHNRLYWYRQTLGQGPEFLTYFQNEAQLEKSRLLSDRFSAERPKGSFSTLEIQRTEQGDSAMYLCASSLGLNYEQYFGPGTRLTVT.

CDR3 sequence reads: CASSVGGAGTYEQYF. CDR3 in DNA: TGTGCCAGCAGCGTAGGGGGTGCAGGGACCTACGAGCAGTACTTC. The chain combines TRBV9 with TRBJ2-7, with D maybe TRBD1 (5 bases). Germline lookup yields CDR1 SGDLS and CDR2 YYNGEE. The CDR3 consists of 15 residues. Trimming removed 0 bases at V and 2 bases at J, with 12 bases between.

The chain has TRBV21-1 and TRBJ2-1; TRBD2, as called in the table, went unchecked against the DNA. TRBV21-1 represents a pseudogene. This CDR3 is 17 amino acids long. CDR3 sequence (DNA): TGTGCCAGCATCATAGAGGGCGAGCTGAGCTCCTACAATGAGCAGTTCTTC. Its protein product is CASIIEGELSSYNEQFF.

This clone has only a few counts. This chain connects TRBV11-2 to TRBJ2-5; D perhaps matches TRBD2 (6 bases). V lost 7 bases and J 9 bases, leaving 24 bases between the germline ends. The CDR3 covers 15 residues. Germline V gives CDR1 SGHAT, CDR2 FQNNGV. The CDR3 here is CASTRPGVGLRAQYF. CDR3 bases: TGTGCCAGCACCCGACCTGGGGTGGGACTTAGGGCCCAGTACTTC. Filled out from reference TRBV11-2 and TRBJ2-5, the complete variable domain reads EAGVAQSPRYKIIEKRQSVAFWCNPISGHATLYWYQQILGQGPKLLIQFQNNGVVDDSQLPKDRFSAERLKGVDSTLKIQPAKLEDSAVYLCASTRPGVGLRAQYFGPGTRLLVL.

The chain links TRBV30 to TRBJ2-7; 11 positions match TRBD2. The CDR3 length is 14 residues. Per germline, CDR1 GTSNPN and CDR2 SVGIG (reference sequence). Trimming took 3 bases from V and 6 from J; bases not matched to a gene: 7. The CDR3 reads CAWRVAGGHREQYF. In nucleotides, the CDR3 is TGTGCCTGGAGGGTAGCGGGAGGGCACCGCGAGCAGTACTTC.

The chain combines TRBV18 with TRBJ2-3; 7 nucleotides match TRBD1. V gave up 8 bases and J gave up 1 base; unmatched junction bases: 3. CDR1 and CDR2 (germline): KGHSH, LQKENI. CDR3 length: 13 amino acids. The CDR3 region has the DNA TGTGCCAGCCGACAGGGCGGCACAGATACGCAGTATTTT. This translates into CASRQGGTDTQYF.

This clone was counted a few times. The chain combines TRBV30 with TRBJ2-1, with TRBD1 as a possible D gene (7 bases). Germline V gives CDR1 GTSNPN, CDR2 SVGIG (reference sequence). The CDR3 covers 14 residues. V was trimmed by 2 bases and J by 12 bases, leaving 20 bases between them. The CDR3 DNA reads TGTGCCTGGAGTTCCCGCAGGGGGGTCGCGGTGCAGTTCTTC. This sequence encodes CAWSSRRGVAVQFF. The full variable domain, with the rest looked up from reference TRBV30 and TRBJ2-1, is SQTIHQWPATLVQPVGSPLSLECTVEGTSNPNLYWYRQAAGRGLQLLFYSVGIGQISSEVPQNLSASRPQDRQFILSSKKLLLSDSGFYLCAWSSRRGVAVQFFGPGTRLTVL.

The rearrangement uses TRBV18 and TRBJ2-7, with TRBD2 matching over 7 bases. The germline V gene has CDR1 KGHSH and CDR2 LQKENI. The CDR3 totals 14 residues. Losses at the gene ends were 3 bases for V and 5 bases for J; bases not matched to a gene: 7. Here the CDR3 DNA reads TGTGCCAGCTCACCGTTGGGGGGGACGGACGAGCAGTACTTC. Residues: CASSPLGGTDEQYF. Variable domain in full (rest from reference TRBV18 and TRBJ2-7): NAGVMQNPRHLVRRRGQEARLRCSPMKGHSHVYWYRQLPEEGLKFMVYLQKENIIDESGMPKERFSAEFPKEGPSILRIQQVVRGDSAAYFCASSPLGGTDEQYFGPGTRLTVT.

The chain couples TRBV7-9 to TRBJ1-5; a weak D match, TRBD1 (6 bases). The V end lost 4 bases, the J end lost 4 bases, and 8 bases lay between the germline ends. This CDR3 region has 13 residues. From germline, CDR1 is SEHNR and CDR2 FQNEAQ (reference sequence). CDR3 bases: TGTGCCAGCAGCTCAACAGGGAATCAGCCCCAGCATTTT. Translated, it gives CASSSTGNQPQHF. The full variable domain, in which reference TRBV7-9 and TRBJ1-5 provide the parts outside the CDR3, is DTGVSQNPRHKITKRGQNVTFRCDPISEHNRLYWYRQTLGQGPEFLTYFQNEAQLEKSRLLSDRFSAERPKGSFSTLEIQRTEQGDSAMYLCASSSTGNQPQHFGDGTRLSIL.

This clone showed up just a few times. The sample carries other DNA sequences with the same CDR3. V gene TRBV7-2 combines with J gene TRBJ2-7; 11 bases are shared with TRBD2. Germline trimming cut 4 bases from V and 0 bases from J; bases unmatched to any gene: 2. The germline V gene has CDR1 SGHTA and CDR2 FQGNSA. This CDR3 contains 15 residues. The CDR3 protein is CASSSTSGSSYEQYF. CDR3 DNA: TGTGCCAGCAGCTCTACTAGCGGGAGCTCCTACGAGCAGTACTTC.